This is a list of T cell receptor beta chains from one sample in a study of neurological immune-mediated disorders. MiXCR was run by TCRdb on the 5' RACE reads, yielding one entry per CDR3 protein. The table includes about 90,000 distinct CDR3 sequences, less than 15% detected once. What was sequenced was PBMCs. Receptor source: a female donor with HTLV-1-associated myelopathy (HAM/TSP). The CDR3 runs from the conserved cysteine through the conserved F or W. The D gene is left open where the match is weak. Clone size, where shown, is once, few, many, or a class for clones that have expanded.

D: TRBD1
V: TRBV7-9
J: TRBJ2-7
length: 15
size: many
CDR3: CASSWGQGAWDEQYF
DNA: TGTGCCAGCAGCTGGGGACAGGGGGCTTGGGACGAGCAGTACTTC

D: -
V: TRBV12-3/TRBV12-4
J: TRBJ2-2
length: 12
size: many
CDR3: CASGVVPGELFF
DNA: TGTGCCAGCGGAGTAGTACCCGGGGAGCTGTTTTTT

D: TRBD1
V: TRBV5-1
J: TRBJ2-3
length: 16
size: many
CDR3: CASSLGGTGGADTQYF
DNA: TGCGCCAGCAGCTTGGGAGGAACAGGGGGCGCAGATACGCAGTATTTT

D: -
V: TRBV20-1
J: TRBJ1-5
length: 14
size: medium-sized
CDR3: CSAITSGTEWPQHF
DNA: TGCAGTGCTATTACTTCAGGGACCGAGTGGCCCCAGCATTTT

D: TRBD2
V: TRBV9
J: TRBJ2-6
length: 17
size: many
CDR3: CASTTQPGGWGANVLTF
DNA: TGTGCCAGCACCACCCAGCCGGGAGGGTGGGGGGCCAACGTCCTGACTTTC

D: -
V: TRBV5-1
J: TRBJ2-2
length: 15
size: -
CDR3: CASSLAGPKAGALFF
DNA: TGCGCCAGCAGCTTGGCGGGTCCCAAAGCCGGGGCGCTGTTTTTT

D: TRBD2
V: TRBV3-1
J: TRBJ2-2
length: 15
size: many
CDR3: CASSHPGTTPGQLFF
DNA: TGTGCCAGCAGCCATCCTGGGACTACACCGGGCCAGCTGTTTTTT

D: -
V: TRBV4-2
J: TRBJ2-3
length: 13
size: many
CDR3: CASSQEGGRSQYF
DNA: TGTGCCAGCAGCCAAGAAGGGGGGCGTTCGCAGTATTTT

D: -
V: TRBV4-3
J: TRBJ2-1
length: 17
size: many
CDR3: CASSQAFGGISYNEQFF
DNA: TGCGCCAGCAGCCAAGCGTTTGGAGGGATTTCCTACAATGAGCAGTTCTTC

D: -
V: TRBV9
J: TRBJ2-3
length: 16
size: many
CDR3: CASSPRGGLSTDTQYF
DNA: TGTGCCAGCAGCCCCAGGGGGGGGCTCAGCACAGATACGCAGTATTTT

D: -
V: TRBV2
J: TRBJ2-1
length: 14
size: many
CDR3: CASGGFRSYNEQFF
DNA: TGTGCCAGCGGAGGATTCCGGTCCTACAATGAGCAGTTCTTC

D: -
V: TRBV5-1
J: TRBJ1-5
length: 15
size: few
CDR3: CASSLGGDSNQPQHF
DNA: TGCGCCAGCAGCTTGGGCGGAGATAGCAATCAGCCCCAGCATTTT

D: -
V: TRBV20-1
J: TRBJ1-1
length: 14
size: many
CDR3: CSALLRPLNTEAFF
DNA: TGCAGTGCTCTTCTTCGCCCCTTGAACACTGAAGCTTTCTTT

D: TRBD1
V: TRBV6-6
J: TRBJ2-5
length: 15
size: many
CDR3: CASSESRDSVETQYF
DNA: TGTGCCAGCAGTGAGTCCAGGGACAGTGTAGAGACCCAGTACTTC

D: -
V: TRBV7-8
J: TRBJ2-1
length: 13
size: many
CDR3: CASSWTGYNEQFF
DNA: TGTGCCAGCAGCTGGACGGGGTACAATGAGCAGTTCTTC

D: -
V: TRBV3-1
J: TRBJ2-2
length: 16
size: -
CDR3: CASSPSAGLDTGELFF
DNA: TGTGCCAGCAGCCCGTCCGCGGGGCTAGACACCGGGGAGCTGTTTTTT

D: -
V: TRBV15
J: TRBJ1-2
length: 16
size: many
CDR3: CATSRDTNRGRGGYTF
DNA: TGTGCCACCAGCAGAGATACGAACCGGGGGCGCGGAGGCTACACCTTC

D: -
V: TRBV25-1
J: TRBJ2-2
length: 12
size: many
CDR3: CASTSLSGELFF
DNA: TGTGCCAGCACAAGTTTGTCCGGGGAGCTGTTTTTT

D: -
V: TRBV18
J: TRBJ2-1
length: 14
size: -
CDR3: CASSPRTEENEQFF
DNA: TGTGCCAGCTCACCTAGGACAGAGGAGAATGAGCAGTTCTTC

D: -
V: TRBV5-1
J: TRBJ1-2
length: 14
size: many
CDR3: CASSPTIGNYGYTF
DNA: TGCGCCAGCAGCCCGACTATAGGGAACTATGGCTACACCTTC

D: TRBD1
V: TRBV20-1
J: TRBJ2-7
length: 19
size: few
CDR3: CSAAGIPGQGAQGSYEQYF
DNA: TGCAGTGCTGCGGGGATCCCGGGACAGGGGGCGCAGGGGTCCTACGAGCAGTACTTC

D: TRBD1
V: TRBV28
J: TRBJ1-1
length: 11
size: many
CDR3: CASSLAGTGSF
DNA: TGTGCCAGCAGTTTAGCTGGGACAGGGAGCTTT

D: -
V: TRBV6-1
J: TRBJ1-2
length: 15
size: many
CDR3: CASSEGEGQVYGYTF
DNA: TGTGCCAGCAGTGAAGGTGAAGGTCAGGTCTATGGCTACACCTTC

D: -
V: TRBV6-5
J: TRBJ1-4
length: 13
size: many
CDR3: CASGRSANEKLFF
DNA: TGTGCCAGCGGGAGATCGGCTAATGAAAAACTGTTTTTT

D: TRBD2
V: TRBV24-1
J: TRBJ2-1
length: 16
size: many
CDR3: CATSDTGLAGGYEQFF
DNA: TGTGCCACCAGTGATACAGGACTAGCGGGGGGTTATGAGCAGTTCTTC

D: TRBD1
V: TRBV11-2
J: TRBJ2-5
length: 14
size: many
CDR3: CASSTGQFVETQYF
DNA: TGTGCCAGCAGCACGGGACAGTTCGTAGAGACCCAGTACTTC

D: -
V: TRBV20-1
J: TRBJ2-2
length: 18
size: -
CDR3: CSAPRLGEGGANTGELFF
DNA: TGCAGTGCTCCACGCTTGGGGGAGGGGGGCGCGAACACCGGGGAGCTGTTTTTT

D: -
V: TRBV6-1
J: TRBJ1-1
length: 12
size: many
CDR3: CASSEPTPQAFF
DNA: TGTGCCAGCAGTGAACCGACACCGCAAGCTTTCTTT

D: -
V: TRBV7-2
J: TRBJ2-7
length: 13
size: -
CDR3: CASSLTSAYEQYF
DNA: TGTGCCAGCAGCCTTACCTCAGCCTACGAGCAGTACTTC

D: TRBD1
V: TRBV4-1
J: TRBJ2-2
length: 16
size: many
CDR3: CASSHEGQGVPGELFF
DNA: TGCGCCAGCAGCCACGAGGGACAGGGGGTGCCCGGGGAGCTGTTTTTT

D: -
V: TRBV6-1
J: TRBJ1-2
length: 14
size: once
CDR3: CASSSRYFSYGYNF
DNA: TGTGCCAGCAGTTCCCGGTACTTCAGCTATGGCTACAACTTC

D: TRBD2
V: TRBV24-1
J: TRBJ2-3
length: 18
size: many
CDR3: CATSDPGTSGAGTDTQYF
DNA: TGTGCCACCAGTGATCCCGGGACTAGCGGGGCCGGCACAGATACGCAGTATTTT

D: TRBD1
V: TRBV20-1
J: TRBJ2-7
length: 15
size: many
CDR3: CSARVPGTGFYEQYF
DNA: TGCAGTGCTAGAGTCCCCGGGACAGGGTTTTACGAGCAGTACTTC

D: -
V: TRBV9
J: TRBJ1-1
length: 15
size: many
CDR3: CASSVAFGGVSEAFF
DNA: TGTGCCAGCAGCGTAGCGTTTGGAGGGGTCTCTGAAGCTTTCTTT

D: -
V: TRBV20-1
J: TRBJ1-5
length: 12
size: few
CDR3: CSAREGSQPQHF
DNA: TGCAGTGCTAGAGAGGGGAGTCAGCCCCAGCATTTT

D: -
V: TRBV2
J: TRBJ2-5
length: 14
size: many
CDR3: CASSDMVSQETQYF
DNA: TGTGCCAGCAGTGATATGGTCAGCCAAGAGACCCAGTACTTC

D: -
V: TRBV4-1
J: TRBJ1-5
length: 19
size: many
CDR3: CASSQEGFGVPKSNQPQHF
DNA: TGCGCCAGCAGCCAAGAGGGTTTTGGGGTGCCCAAAAGCAATCAGCCCCAGCATTTT

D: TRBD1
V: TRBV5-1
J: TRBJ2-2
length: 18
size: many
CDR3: CASSFKPGTGLNTGELFF
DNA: TGCGCCAGCAGCTTCAAACCTGGGACAGGTCTCAACACCGGGGAGCTGTTTTTT

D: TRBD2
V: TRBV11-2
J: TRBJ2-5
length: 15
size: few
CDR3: CASSLAWGGRETQYF
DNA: TGTGCCAGCAGCTTAGCGTGGGGAGGGCGAGAGACCCAGTACTTC

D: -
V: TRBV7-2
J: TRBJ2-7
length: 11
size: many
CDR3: CASSLKGEQYF
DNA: TGTGCCAGCAGCTTAAAGGGGGAGCAGTACTTC

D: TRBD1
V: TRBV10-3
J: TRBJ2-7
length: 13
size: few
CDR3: CAIRPGQSYEQYF
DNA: TGTGCCATCAGACCGGGACAGTCCTACGAGCAGTACTTC

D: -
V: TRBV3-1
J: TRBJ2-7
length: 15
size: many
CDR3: CASSHLGQSAYEQYF
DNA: TGTGCCAGCAGCCACCTCGGACAGTCCGCCTACGAGCAGTACTTC

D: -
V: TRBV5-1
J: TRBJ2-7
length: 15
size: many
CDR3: CASSLVGGTTYEQYF
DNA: TGCGCCAGCAGCTTGGTTGGCGGGACAACCTACGAGCAGTACTTC

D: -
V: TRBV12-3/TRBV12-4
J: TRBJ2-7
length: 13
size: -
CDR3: CASSFSGSYEQYF
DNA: TGTGCCAGCAGTTTTAGCGGCTCCTACGAGCAGTACTTC

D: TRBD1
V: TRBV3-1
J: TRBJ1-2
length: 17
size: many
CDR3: CASSQDGRAGGNYGYTF
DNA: TGTGCCAGCAGCCAAGATGGCAGGGCAGGGGGCAACTATGGCTACACCTTC

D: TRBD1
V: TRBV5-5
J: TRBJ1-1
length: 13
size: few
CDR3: CASSLEGQGPAFF
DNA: TGTGCCAGCAGCTTGGAAGGACAGGGGCCAGCTTTCTTT

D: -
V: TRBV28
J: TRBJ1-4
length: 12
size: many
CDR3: CASSLSPEKLFF
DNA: TGTGCCAGCAGTTTATCCCCTGAAAAACTGTTTTTT

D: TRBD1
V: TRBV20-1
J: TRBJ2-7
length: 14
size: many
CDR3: CSASPTGTGDEQYF
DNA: TGCAGTGCTAGCCCCACCGGGACAGGGGACGAGCAGTACTTC

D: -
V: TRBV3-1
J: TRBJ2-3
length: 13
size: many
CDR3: CASSRGTSDTQYF
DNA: TGTGCCAGCAGCCGCGGGACTTCAGATACGCAGTATTTT

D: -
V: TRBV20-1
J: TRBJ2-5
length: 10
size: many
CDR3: CSTSGAVGYF
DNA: TGCAGTACCTCCGGGGCGGTGGGGTACTTC

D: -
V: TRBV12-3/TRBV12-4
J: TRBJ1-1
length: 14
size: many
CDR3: CASRDRLMNTEAFF
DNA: TGTGCCAGCAGGGATAGGCTGATGAACACTGAAGCTTTCTTT

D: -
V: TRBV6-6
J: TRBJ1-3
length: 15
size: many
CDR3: CASSYGQYSGNTIYF
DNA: TGTGCCAGCAGTTACGGGCAGTACTCTGGAAACACCATATATTTT

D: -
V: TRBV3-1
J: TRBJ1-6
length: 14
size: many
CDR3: CASSSDRTNSPLHF
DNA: TGTGCCAGCAGCTCCGACAGGACCAATTCACCCCTCCACTTT

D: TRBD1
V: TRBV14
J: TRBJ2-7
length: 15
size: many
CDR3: CASSQTQGARYEQYF
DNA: TGTGCCAGCAGCCAGACACAGGGGGCGAGGTACGAGCAGTACTTC

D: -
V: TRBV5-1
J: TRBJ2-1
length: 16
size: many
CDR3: CASSGTSSFPYNEQFF
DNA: TGCGCCAGCAGCGGGACCTCTAGTTTCCCCTACAATGAGCAGTTCTTC